The 11 T cell receptor beta chains below come from one sample, sequenced in a study of blood T cell repertoires in COVID-19. The method was immunoSEQ multiplex PCR; TCRdb's version includes in-frame clones alone and lacks a portion of them. The sample yields roughly 300,000 clones, 85% to 90% seen once. Sequencing input: peripheral blood. Source of these receptors: a woman aged 40 to 55 who had recovered from COVID-19.

This clone appeared a single time. This chain links TRBV29-1 with TRBJ2-7, with 9 bases fitting TRBD1. Germline V lookup: CDR1 SQVTM, CDR2 ANQGSEA. J was trimmed by 4 bases and V by 5 bases; bases with no gene match: 12. The length of the CDR3 is 15 residues. CDR3 amino acids: CSVTSSGTGLYEQYF. The CDR3 DNA reads TGCAGCGTTACCTCCTCCGGGACAGGGTTATACGAGCAGTACTTC.

The chain joins TRBV2 to TRBJ2-7; D unresolved. Per the germline V gene, CDR1 is SNHLY and CDR2 is FYNNEI. The CDR3 contains 12 residues. Trimming removed 7 bases at V and 0 bases at J, with 7 bases between. The CDR3 sequence: CASTSTSYEQYF. CDR3 nucleotides: TGTGCCAGCACCAGTACCTCCTACGAGCAGTACTTC.

This chain connects TRBV7-3 to TRBJ1-2; 10 bases are shared with TRBD1. The CDR3 consists of 17 residues. The V gene end was trimmed by 3 bases and the J gene end by 5 bases; junction bases not matched to a gene: 12. Per germline, CDR1 SGHTA and CDR2 FQGTGA. Here the CDR3 DNA reads TGTGCCAGCAGCTTCCGGGACAGGGGAGGAGAAGGGTATGGCTACACCTTC. This encodes CASSFRDRGGEGYGYTF.

The chain has TRBV2 and TRBJ1-1, with TRBD1 identical over 8 bases. Germline V gives CDR1 SNHLY, CDR2 FYNNEI. V lost 4 bases and J lost 3; bases outside the gene matches: 4. The CDR3 sequence is 14 residues long. The CDR3 protein is CASSAGGLDTEAFF. The CDR3 nucleotides are TGTGCCAGCAGTGCAGGGGGCCTGGACACTGAAGCTTTCTTT.

The J gene is TRBJ2-3, the V gene TRBV7-3; the match to TRBD2 covers 10 bases. The CDR3 extends over 16 amino acids. After removal of 4 bases from V and 5 bases from J, the junction contained 9 bases not matched to a gene. In germline, CDR1 is SGHTA, CDR2 FQGTGA. CDR3 in amino acids: CASSSPSGGRVDTQYF. CDR3 DNA: TGTGCCAGCAGCTCCCCTAGCGGGGGCCGGGTAGATACGCAGTATTTT.

This clone was picked up one time. The chain combines TRBV9 with TRBJ1-2, with D perhaps matching TRBD1 (6 bases). Looked up from germline, CDR1 is SGDLS and CDR2 is YYNGEE. The CDR3 loop spans 15 amino acids. The V end lost 7 bases, the J end lost 7 bases, and 23 bases lay between the germline ends. CDR3 region: CASGGLRPSRGGYTF. DNA of the CDR3: TGTGCCAGCGGCGGGCTTCGGCCCAGCAGGGGTGGCTACACCTTC.

The rearrangement links TRBV10-3 to TRBJ2-5, with D perhaps TRBD2 (5 bases). The germline CDR1 and CDR2 sequences are ENHRY and SYGVKD. V was shortened by 5 bases and J by 2 bases, with 24 bases between the two germline ends. This CDR3 has 18 residues. CDR3: CAISPDLGRAGLQETQYF. For the CDR3, the DNA is TGTGCCATCAGTCCCGATCTAGGGCGGGCGGGTCTACAAGAGACCCAGTACTTC.

The rearrangement joins TRBV9 to TRBJ2-7, with TRBD1 matching over 7 bases. The trim removed 4 bases at V and 3 bases at J, leaving 7 bases unmatched. Germline CDR1 SGDLS, CDR2 YYNGEE. The CDR3 consists of 14 residues. CDR3: CASSPGTADYEQYF. The CDR3 nucleotides read TGTGCCAGCAGCCCGGGGACAGCGGACTACGAGCAGTACTTC. Filled out from reference TRBV9 and TRBJ2-7, the complete variable domain reads DSGVTQTPKHLITATGQRVTLRCSPRSGDLSVYWYQQSLDQGLQFLIQYYNGEERAKGNILERFSAQQFPDLHSELNLSSLELGDSALYFCASSPGTADYEQYFGPGTRLTVT.

The chain uses TRBV2 and TRBJ1-3; TRBD1 matches 7 bases. Germline-derived CDR1 and CDR2 are SNHLY and FYNNEI. This CDR3 comprises 15 residues. Trimming took 11 bases from V and 0 from J; bases not matched to a gene: 10. The CDR3: CAAKGQLSSGNTIYF. CDR3 in DNA: TGTGCCGCCAAGGGACAGTTGAGCTCTGGAAACACCATATATTTT.

This clone has only a few counts. This sequence joins TRBV9 and TRBJ2-1; TRBD1 aligns across 11 bases. The CDR3 spans 16 residues. CDR1 is SGDLS, CDR2 YYNGEE, per germline. The ends lost 4 bases at V and 3 bases at J; junction bases unmatched: 6. CDR3 loop: CASSPRGTGGYNEQFF. CDR3 bases: TGTGCCAGCAGCCCGCGAGGGACAGGGGGCTACAATGAGCAGTTCTTC. The full variable domain, its missing parts supplied by reference TRBV9 and TRBJ2-1, is DSGVTQTPKHLITATGQRVTLRCSPRSGDLSVYWYQQSLDQGLQFLIQYYNGEERAKGNILERFSAQQFPDLHSELNLSSLELGDSALYFCASSPRGTGGYNEQFFGPGTRLTVL.

This clone has just one count. The chain is built from TRBV5-1 and TRBJ1-6, with D perhaps TRBD1 (5 bases). This CDR3 is 14 amino acids long. CDR1 is SGHRS and CDR2 is YFSETQ in the germline V gene. V lost 3 bases and J lost 7, with 11 bases in between. DNA for the CDR3: TGCGCCAGCAGCTCGGATGGGGGGAATTCACCCCTCCACTTT. It is translated as CASSSDGGNSPLHF.